This T cell receptor (beta chain) was identified in a study of shared clonotypes between healthy human individuals. In the naive CD8 group, cells lacked CD45RO and were positively selected for CCR7, so terminally differentiated effector memory CD45RA+ cells were left out. Deletions cut 3 bases from V and 3 bases from J, with 6 bases between. Per the germline V gene, CDR1 is DFQATT and CDR2 is SNEGSKA (reference sequence). The CDR3 runs to 11 residues. TCRdb keeps only in-frame clones here, not all; method: immunoSEQ multiplex PCR. The table lists around 700,000 clones, around 90% of them singletons. In regard to this clone: This same CDR3 is encoded by further DNA sequences in the sample.

The sample was naive CD8+ T cells sorted from blood. This rearrangement joins TRBV20-1 to TRBJ2-7, with unresolved D. This TCR was sampled from a man aged 30 to 39 in good health. The CDR3 loop is CSARDDYEQYF. The CDR3 DNA sequence: TGCAGTGCTAGGGATGACTACGAGCAGTACTTC.